The 19 T cell receptor beta chains reported below all come from one sample, sequenced in a study of T-cell memory formation after mild COVID-19. One entry per CDR3 protein results from TCRdb running MiXCR on the 5' RACE reads. The profile shows about 470,000 distinct CDR3 sequences, over 15% of them singletons. The sample consisted of PBMCs or a T cell subset sorted from them (not recorded which). Every receptor here comes from an adult woman who had mild COVID-19 (a few samples of this study predate the infection). Cell type and time point are not known.

This clonotype has at least ten counts. CDR3 residues: CASGGTGANVLTF. The DNA for the CDR3 is TGTGCCAGCGGTGGGACTGGGGCCAACGTCCTGACTTTC. This chain joins TRBV9 and TRBJ2-6; D is unclear. This CDR3 is built from 13 residues. The germline CDR1 and CDR2 sequences are SGDLS and YYNGEE. Trimming took 7 bases from V and 2 from J, leaving 7 bases between them. Drawing the rest from reference TRBV9 and TRBJ2-6, the complete variable domain is DSGVTQTPKHLITATGQRVTLRCSPRSGDLSVYWYQQSLDQGLQFLIQYYNGEERAKGNILERFSAQQFPDLHSELNLSSLELGDSALYFCASGGTGANVLTFGAGSRLTVL.

This clonotype was seen more than once but under ten times. V gene TRBV5-1 combines with J gene TRBJ2-7; D may correspond to TRBD1 or TRBD2 (5 bases each). Germline CDR1 SGHRS, CDR2 YFSETQ. CDR3 size: 14 residues. The V and J ends lost 0 bases and 7 bases respectively, with 14 bases between them. CDR3 sequence: CASSLVVGTREQYF. CDR3 nucleotide sequence: TGCGCCAGCAGCTTGGTGGTCGGGACCCGGGAGCAGTACTTC.

There are a few counts of this clonotype. The genes are TRBV5-1 and TRBJ2-7; D call uncertain. The germline V gene encodes CDR1 SGHRS and CDR2 YFSETQ. This CDR3 region has 14 residues. V gave up 4 bases and J gave up 7 bases, with 18 bases separating them. The CDR3, as DNA: TGCGCCAGCAGCCCCAGAGACACTCATTCGGAGCAGTACTTC. As protein: CASSPRDTHSEQYF.

This CDR3 reads CSVEGGYEQYF. Written as DNA, the CDR3 is TGCAGCGTTGAGGGGGGCTACGAGCAGTACTTC. This chain links TRBV29-1 with TRBJ2-7; D may be TRBD2 (6 bases). The germline CDR1 and CDR2 sequences are SQVTM and ANQGSEA. The CDR3 covers 11 residues. V lost 3 bases and J lost 3, with 6 bases in between.

In this sample, this clonotype turned up once. The V call is TRBV20-1, the J call TRBJ1-6; no firm D call. The CDR3 totals 13 residues. Germline V lookup: CDR1 DFQATT, CDR2 SNEGSKA (reference sequence). V was pared by 3 bases and J by 4 bases, with 7 bases between. CDR3 in DNA: TGCAGTGCTAGGGCAAATTATAATTCACCCCTCCACTTT. Translation: CSARANYNSPLHF.

The chain couples TRBV28 to TRBJ2-5; D is possibly TRBD1 (5 bases). V was pared by 7 bases and J by 7 bases, with 13 bases between. This CDR3 spans 12 amino acids. Germline CDR1 MDHEN, CDR2 SYDVKM. Here the CDR3 reads CASNPGKGTQYF. The CDR3 DNA is TGTGCCAGCAATCCAGGGAAGGGGACCCAGTACTTC.

This clonotype was observed a few times. J is TRBJ2-1 and V is TRBV7-9, with D perhaps TRBD2 (6 bases). With 3 bases removed from V and 8 bases from J, the gap between germline ends came to 14 bases. CDR3 length: 14 amino acids. Germline CDR1 reads SEHNR; CDR2 reads FQNEAQ (reference sequence). The CDR3 here is CASSLWSSGDEQFF. CDR3 nucleotides: TGTGCCAGCAGCTTGTGGAGCTCGGGGGATGAGCAGTTCTTC.

This clonotype was picked up a small number of times. The rearrangement uses TRBV7-2 and TRBJ1-5; TRBD1 is a possible D gene (5 bases). The germline gives CDR1 SGHTA, CDR2 FQGNSA. CDR3 length: 15 residues. V lost 1 base and J lost 7, with 14 bases in between. The CDR3 is CASSLGLLGQQPQHF. The CDR3 bases are TGTGCCAGCAGCTTAGGGTTGTTGGGGCAACAGCCCCAGCATTTT.

This clonotype was detected many times. The genes are TRBV9 and TRBJ2-7; D not certain. Between the trimmed V and J ends, which lost 4 bases and 0 bases, there was a span of 14 bases. This CDR3 region has 15 residues. Germline-derived CDR1 and CDR2 are SGDLS and YYNGEE. CDR3 residues: CASSPDLALSYEQYF. For the CDR3, the DNA is TGTGCCAGCAGCCCCGACCTCGCGCTCTCCTACGAGCAGTACTTC.

This clonotype has just a few counts. This sequence joins TRBV2 and TRBJ2-1; 10 bases fit TRBD2. Germline CDR1 reads SNHLY; CDR2 reads FYNNEI. V lost 2 bases and J lost 4; bases outside the gene matches: 5. CDR3 size: 16 residues. The CDR3 bases are TGTGCCAGCAGTGAATTAGGGACTAGCGTTTACAATGAGCAGTTCTTC. This sequence encodes CASSELGTSVYNEQFF.

This clonotype was counted at least ten times. This chain links TRBV28 with TRBJ2-1; no clear D gene. Germline CDR1 and CDR2: MDHEN and SYDVKM. V dropped 6 bases and J dropped 0 bases, with 6 bases sitting between them. The CDR3 consists of 13 residues. CDR3 amino acids: CASSGNSYNEQFF. Written as DNA, the CDR3 is TGTGCCAGCAGCGGAAACTCCTACAATGAGCAGTTCTTC.

The gene calls are TRBV20-1 and TRBJ2-1; 8 nucleotides align to TRBD2. Germline assignment: CDR1 DFQATT and CDR2 SNEGSKA (reference sequence). The CDR3 extends over 15 amino acids. Trimming at V came to 3 bases and at J to 10 bases, leaving 14 bases not matched to a gene. The CDR3 reads CSASRGAGGRSEQFF. The CDR3 nucleotides are TGCAGTGCTAGTCGTGGGGCGGGGGGCCGGTCGGAGCAGTTCTTC.

This chain uses TRBV11-2 with TRBJ2-7, with a weak D call TRBD2 (6 bases). The CDR3 spans 14 residues. Germline-derived CDR1 and CDR2 are SGHAT and FQNNGV. V was cut by 3 bases and J by 7 bases, with 16 bases left in between. The CDR3 DNA is TGTGCCAGCAGCTTTGCGTGGGGGGATTCGGAGCAGTACTTC. Translated, it gives CASSFAWGDSEQYF.

This clonotype came up a few times. The CDR3 nucleotides are TGTGCCAGCAGCCGGGGGTTGTCTGAAAAACTGTTTTTT. Its translation is CASSRGLSEKLFF. The rearrangement uses TRBV14 and TRBJ1-4, with TRBD1 as a possible D gene (5 bases). Germline lookup yields CDR1 SGHDN and CDR2 FVKESK. V was clipped by 4 bases and J by 7 bases, with 10 bases between them. The CDR3 is 13 residues long.

This clonotype was observed a handful of times. The chain links TRBV7-3 to TRBJ2-3, with 9 positions matching TRBD2. Germline trimming cut 5 bases from V and 5 bases from J; bases unmatched to any gene: 11. Germline CDR1 reads SGHTA; CDR2 reads FQGTGA. The CDR3 covers 16 residues. The CDR3 protein is CASSPIGAGGLDTQYF. DNA for the CDR3: TGTGCCAGCAGCCCGATTGGTGCGGGGGGGTTAGATACGCAGTATTTT.

CDR3 coding DNA: TGCAGCGTTACCGGAATCACTCTTGGTGAGCAGTACTTC. It specifies CSVTGITLGEQYF. The V gene is TRBV29-1, the J gene TRBJ2-7; unclear D gene. Germline V gives CDR1 SQVTM, CDR2 ANQGSEA. CDR3 size: 13 residues. V was pared by 5 bases and J by 7 bases, with 18 bases between.

This chain joins TRBV29-1 and TRBJ2-1; no definite D call. Germline lookup yields CDR1 SQVTM and CDR2 ANQGSEA. The CDR3 has 12 residues. V was shortened by 2 bases and J by 8 bases, with 10 bases between the two germline ends. DNA for the CDR3: TGCAGCGTTGAACAAGGGCGCTATGAGCAGTTCTTC. Encoded protein: CSVEQGRYEQFF.

The rearrangement uses TRBV12-5 and TRBJ1-3; D is uncertain. Trimming pared 6 bases from V and 1 base from J, leaving 7 bases between. The CDR3 is 13 residues long. Germline CDR1 and CDR2: LGHNT and FRNRAP. CDR3 protein: CASGPGSGNTIYF. The CDR3 DNA follows: TGTGCTAGTGGGCCGGGGTCTGGAAACACCATATATTTT.

The gene calls are TRBV3-1 and TRBJ2-1; 8 bases fit TRBD2. J was trimmed by 6 bases and V by 2 bases; bases with no gene match: 9. This CDR3 is built from 16 residues. Germline V gives CDR1 LGHDT, CDR2 YNNKEL (reference sequence). The CDR3 loop is CASSQTGTSKTNEQFF. DNA for the CDR3: TGTGCCAGCAGCCAAACCGGGACTAGTAAGACCAATGAGCAGTTCTTC.